The 10 T cell receptor beta chains given below trace back to one sample, sequenced in a study of blood T cells in healthy people across ages. A J-beta primer mix and a sample-barcoded 5' primer were used in a second PCR of roughly 7 to 12 cycles. TCRdb fed the 5' RACE reads into MiXCR, producing one record per CDR3 protein. Among fewer than 800,000 distinct CDR3 sequences listed, just under 25% were seen once. The data were also submitted as part of a second study, on T cells of mothers and their children.

The sequenced sample was blood. Receptors were obtained from a boy aged 5-17 years in good health.

The rearrangement links TRBV3-1 to TRBJ1-6; no reliable D call. The germline CDR1 and CDR2 sequences are LGHDT and YNNKEL (reference sequence). The CDR3 sequence is 14 residues long. V gave up 0 bases and J gave up 5 bases, with 5 bases separating them. DNA of the CDR3: TGTGCCAGCAGCCAAGATCTCGATAATTCACCCCTCCACTTT. Its protein product is CASSQDLDNSPLHF.

The chain is built from TRBV7-3 and TRBJ2-3; tentatively, D is TRBD2 (7 bases). Trimming removed 0 bases from V and 5 bases from J, with 15 bases in between. CDR1 is SGHTA and CDR2 is FQGTGA in the germline V gene. The CDR3 extends over 16 amino acids. CDR3 amino acids: CASSLTGGGAGDTQYF. As DNA, the CDR3 is TGTGCCAGCAGCTTAACGGGAGGGGGGGCTGGAGATACGCAGTATTTT.

CDR3 nucleotide sequence: TGTGCCAGCAGACGCGGACAGGGTATAACGGTCGAGACCCAGTACTTC. This gives the protein CASRRGQGITVETQYF. The chain links TRBV6-1 to TRBJ2-5, with 8 bases matching TRBD1. V shed 6 bases, J shed 5 bases, and the junction held 14 bases outside the gene matches. Germline V gene lookup returns CDR1 MNHNS and CDR2 SASEGT. The CDR3 has 16 amino acids.

Here the CDR3 reads CASHGRDRDIWFF. CDR3 coding DNA: TGTGCCAGCCATGGCAGGGACAGGGATATCTGGTTCTTC. The J gene is TRBJ2-1, the V gene TRBV7-9; TRBD1 agrees at 9 bases. Germline loops: CDR1 SEHNR, CDR2 FQNEAQ (reference sequence). This CDR3 has 13 residues. J gave up 15 bases and V 8 bases, and 14 bases lay outside the gene matches.

The chain has TRBV12-3 or TRBV12-4 and TRBJ2-5; possibly TRBD2 for D (5 bases). This CDR3 is 16 amino acids long. Trimming left V 4 bases short and J 4 bases short, with 19 bases between. The CDR3 sequence: CASSSRTGLLGETQYF. In nucleotides, the CDR3 is TGTGCCAGCAGTTCCCGGACGGGCCTACTAGGAGAGACCCAGTACTTC.

The chain employs TRBV12-3 or TRBV12-4 and TRBJ1-3, with a possible D match to TRBD1 (5 bases). The CDR3 covers 16 residues. Trimming removed 1 base from V and 4 bases from J, with 14 bases in between. In DNA, the CDR3 is TGTGCCAGCAGTTTAGTGGAGGGGATGGCGGGAAACACCATATATTTT. This sequence encodes CASSLVEGMAGNTIYF.

The CDR3 nucleotides are TGTGCCAGCATAAACAGACAGGCTGACAATCAGCCCCAGCATTTT. Protein sequence: CASINRQADNQPQHF. V usage is TRBV6-6 and J usage is TRBJ1-5; D perhaps matches TRBD1 (6 bases). This CDR3 spans 15 amino acids. Germline loops: CDR1 MNHNY, CDR2 SVGAGI (reference sequence). V dropped 7 bases and J dropped 3 bases, with 16 bases sitting between them.

This clonotype was found a few times. The chain couples TRBV7-2 to TRBJ2-5; possibly TRBD1 for D (7 bases). Judging by the DNA end, TRBJ2-7 fits better; the J call may be wrong. Germline CDR1 and CDR2: SGHTA and FQGNSA. This CDR3 has 17 amino acids. This chain's CDR3 is CASSVPLRGARLYEQYF. Written as DNA, the CDR3 is TGTGCCAGCAGCGTCCCCCTCAGGGGGGCCCGGCTCTACGAGCAGTACTTC.

The gene calls are TRBV29-1 and TRBJ2-1; D might be TRBD1 (5 bases). V dropped 7 bases and J dropped 8 bases, with 15 bases sitting between them. The CDR3 length is 12 residues. Germline CDR1 and CDR2: SQVTM and ANQGSEA. The CDR3 nucleotides read TGCAGCGCCGAAAAGGGGCTCGATGAGCAGTTCTTC. Protein: CSAEKGLDEQFF.

The DNA of the CDR3 is TGTGCCAGCAGCTTAAGACTAGCGGGAGCCCCCCACCAAGAGACCCAGTACTTC. Its translation is CASSLRLAGAPHQETQYF. The chain couples TRBV7-3 to TRBJ2-5; 12 positions match TRBD2. This CDR3 has 18 amino acids. The junction had 6 bases not matched to a gene; V was cut back by 1 base and J by 0 bases. CDR1 and CDR2 (germline): SGHTA, FQGTGA.